Presented here are 28 T cell receptor beta chains from one specimen sequenced in a study of blood T cell repertoires in COVID-19. Clones were read by immunoSEQ multiplex PCR, and TCRdb kept only the in-frame ones, dropping some. The repertoire has around 150,000 clones, 65% to 85% of them found once; the top ten carry 4%. Specimen: peripheral blood. These receptors all come from a woman aged 60-70 years with acute or convalescent COVID-19.

This clone was observed a handful of times. The junction and the germline gene differ at one end; a read error may be behind it. This chain links TRBV28 with TRBJ1-1; tentative D call: TRBD1 (6 bases). Germline CDR1 MDHEN, CDR2 SYDVKM. The CDR3 runs to 14 residues. The CDR3 nucleotides read TGTGCCAGCAGCATCCCTAGGGGGAACGCTGAAGCTTTCTTT. Its protein product is CASSIPRGNAEAFF.

V is TRBV11-2 and J is TRBJ2-1, with D uncertain. The V and J ends lost 6 bases and 6 bases respectively, with 15 bases between them. CDR1 and CDR2 (germline): SGHAT, FQNNGV. The CDR3 is 14 amino acids. CDR3 sequence: CASSPRFLGNEQFF. CDR3 in DNA: TGTGCCAGCAGTCCGAGGTTCTTAGGCAATGAGCAGTTCTTC.

The chain is built from TRBV9 and TRBJ2-1; no clear D gene. V lost 3 bases to trimming and J lost 0 bases, with 10 bases between them. The CDR3 loop spans 15 amino acids. Germline V gene data show CDR1 as SGDLS and CDR2 as YYNGEE. The chain's CDR3 is CASSGSPISYNEQFF. In DNA, the CDR3 is TGTGCCAGCAGCGGTAGCCCTATCTCCTACAATGAGCAGTTCTTC.

The chain recombines TRBV2 with TRBJ1-5; no clear D gene. Per germline, CDR1 SNHLY and CDR2 FYNNEI. The ends were cut back, 6 bases at V and 2 bases at J, with 17 bases in the middle. The CDR3 has 16 residues. Here the CDR3 reads CASRETPGSGNQPQHF. In DNA form, the CDR3 reads TGTGCCAGCAGGGAAACACCGGGAAGTGGCAATCAGCCCCAGCATTTT.

The chain is built from TRBV7-2 and TRBJ2-7; the D gene is possibly TRBD1 (5 bases). Looked up from germline, CDR1 is SGHTA and CDR2 is FQGNSA. V lost 5 bases to trimming and J lost 4 bases, with 6 bases between them. The CDR3 is 11 amino acids. The CDR3 region has the DNA TGTGCCAGCAGCCCAGGGTACGAGCAGTACTTC. It encodes CASSPGYEQYF.

The chain has TRBV12-3 or TRBV12-4 and TRBJ1-4; no clear D gene. V lost 3 bases and J 5 bases, leaving 7 bases between the germline ends. The CDR3 has 13 amino acids. This CDR3 is CASSFGRNEKLFF. The DNA of the CDR3 is TGTGCCAGCAGTTTTGGCAGAAATGAAAAACTGTTTTTT.

The rearrangement links TRBV5-6 to TRBJ2-1; D is perhaps TRBD2 (6 bases). Deletions cut 4 bases from V and 7 bases from J, with 18 bases between. Germline V CDR1 and CDR2: SGHDT, YYEEEE. The CDR3 covers 15 residues. CDR3 in DNA: TGTGCCAGCAGCCCGCAGCGGGTCCTTTTGAATGAGCAGTTCTTC. Its protein is CASSPQRVLLNEQFF. Variable domain in full (rest from reference TRBV5-6 and TRBJ2-1): DAGVTQSPTHLIKTRGQQVTLRCSPKSGHDTVSWYQQALGQGPQFIFQYYEEEERQRGNFPDRFSGHQFPNYSSELNVNALLLGDSALYLCASSPQRVLLNEQFFGPGTRLTVL.

The V and J genes are TRBV11-2 and TRBJ2-7; TRBD2 might be the D (5 bases). This CDR3 region has 17 residues. Germline assignment: CDR1 SGHAT and CDR2 FQNNGV. Trimming took off 4 bases at V and 1 base at J, with 20 bases between the two ends. DNA for the CDR3: TGTGCCAGCAGCTGGGCCCTAAACCAGCGGACTTCCTACGAGCAGTACTTC. This translates into CASSWALNQRTSYEQYF.

This rearrangement joins TRBV9 to TRBJ2-1, with 10 nucleotides matching TRBD2. Germline CDR1 is SGDLS and CDR2 is YYNGEE. The CDR3 totals 16 residues. Losses at the gene ends were 0 bases for V and 9 bases for J; bases not matched to a gene: 9. The CDR3 bases are TGTGCCAGCAGCGTAGCCGCTAGCGGGAGAGTTGGTGAGCAGTTCTTC. It specifies CASSVAASGRVGEQFF.

The V and J genes are TRBV10-3 and TRBJ2-1; 10 bases line up with TRBD2. Germline V gene data show CDR1 as ENHRY and CDR2 as SYGVKD. CDR3 length: 15 amino acids. V was pared by 4 bases and J by 7 bases, with 7 bases of the junction left unmatched. The CDR3: CAISASGRGVNEQFF. The CDR3 DNA reads as TGTGCCATCAGTGCTAGCGGGAGAGGTGTTAATGAGCAGTTCTTC.

The CDR3 nucleotides are TGTGCCAGCAGCTTGGAGGGCGGCTATGGCTACACCTTC. Its translation is CASSLEGGYGYTF. This sequence joins TRBV7-9 and TRBJ1-2; D is unresolved. Germline V gene lookup returns CDR1 SEHNR and CDR2 FQNEAQ (reference sequence). Trimming removed 3 bases at V and 4 bases at J, with 9 bases between. CDR3 length equals 13 residues. Full variable domain (rest looked up from reference TRBV7-9 and TRBJ1-2): DTGVSQNPRHKITKRGQNVTFRCDPISEHNRLYWYRQTLGQGPEFLTYFQNEAQLEKSRLLSDRFSAERPKGSFSTLEIQRTEQGDSAMYLCASSLEGGYGYTFGSGTRLTVV.

In this sample, this clone turned up a few times. This rearrangement joins TRBV15 to TRBJ1-1; D remains unclear. The length of the CDR3 is 15 residues. V lost 0 bases and J 4 bases, leaving 12 bases between the germline ends. Germline lookup yields CDR1 LNHNV and CDR2 YYDKDF (reference sequence). The CDR3 DNA reads as TGTGCCACCAGCAGAGATCTACTCCGGGGCACTGAAGCTTTCTTT. Translated, it gives CATSRDLLRGTEAFF.

The chain combines TRBV3-1 (or the pseudogene TRBV3-2) with TRBJ2-7; D perhaps matches TRBD2 (5 bases). The V gene lost 4 bases and the J gene lost 6 bases, with 10 bases spanning the gap. CDR1 and CDR2 (germline): LGHDT, YNNKEL (reference sequence). The CDR3 covers 12 residues. The CDR3 coding sequence is TGTGCCAGCAGCCCCCTAGAGGGCGAGCAGTACTTC. This translates into CASSPLEGEQYF.

This clone was observed a handful of times. V and J are TRBV7-9 and TRBJ2-2; TRBD1 is a possible D gene (6 bases). Trimming took off 3 bases at V and 4 bases at J, with 15 bases between the two ends. Germline assignment: CDR1 SEHNR and CDR2 FQNEAQ (reference sequence). The CDR3 covers 16 residues. CDR3 coding DNA: TGTGCCAGCAGCTTCACAGGGTCGAGGGGCACCGGGGAGCTGTTTTTT. Translation: CASSFTGSRGTGELFF.

The V and J genes are TRBV28 and TRBJ1-6; 10 positions agree with TRBD1. CDR3 size: 15 residues. V lost 7 bases and J lost 7; bases outside the gene matches: 7. Germline V gene data show CDR1 as MDHEN and CDR2 as SYDVKM. The CDR3 spells CASTPGTGVNSPLHF. Here the CDR3 DNA reads TGTGCCAGCACCCCCGGGACAGGGGTAAATTCACCCCTCCACTTT.

A single count supports this clone. This chain links TRBV30 with TRBJ2-5; 8 bases are shared with TRBD2. Trimming at V came to 1 base and at J to 0 bases, leaving 7 bases not matched to a gene. This CDR3 is built from 16 residues. The germline V gene encodes CDR1 GTSNPN and CDR2 SVGIG (reference sequence). The CDR3: CAWSGAIAGYQETQYF. The CDR3 DNA reads as TGTGCCTGGAGTGGGGCGATAGCGGGATACCAAGAGACCCAGTACTTC.

The rearrangement links TRBV29-1 to TRBJ2-1, with a weak D call TRBD2 (6 bases). Trimming stripped 2 bases from V and 7 bases from J, with 18 bases between. Germline assignment: CDR1 SQVTM and CDR2 ANQGSEA. CDR3 length equals 15 residues. In DNA, the CDR3 is TGCAGCGTTGAAATCGGGGGAGGTCTCTGGAATGAGCAGTTCTTC. The encoded protein is CSVEIGGGLWNEQFF.

The chain links TRBV28 to TRBJ1-5, with a weak D call TRBD1 (6 bases). Trimming left V 10 bases short and J 6 bases short, with 19 bases between. This CDR3 has 14 residues. CDR1 MDHEN and CDR2 SYDVKM come from the germline V gene. Here the CDR3 reads CAISAGGRGQPQHF. CDR3 nucleotides: TGTGCCATCTCCGCGGGGGGCCGAGGTCAGCCCCAGCATTTT.

In this sample, this clone turned up once. V usage is TRBV5-4 and J usage is TRBJ2-7, with TRBD2 matching over 9 bases. The CDR3 runs to 15 residues. V lost 5 bases, J lost 5 bases, and 11 bases stayed unmatched. Looked up from germline, CDR1 is SGHNT and CDR2 is YYREEE (reference sequence). Here the CDR3 reads CASSLSGRTFHEQYF. Written as DNA, the CDR3 is TGTGCCAGCAGTCTGAGCGGGAGGACTTTCCACGAGCAGTACTTC.

Comment on this clone: The same CDR3 can be traced to other DNA sequences in this sample. The gene calls are TRBV9 and TRBJ1-6; TRBD1 matches at 8 bases. Per germline, CDR1 SGDLS and CDR2 YYNGEE. V shed 3 bases and J 6 bases; nucleotides not matched to a gene: 5. The CDR3 has 15 amino acids. CDR3 nucleotides: TGTGCCAGCAGCGCCCTTGGACAGGGTAATTCACCCCTCCACTTT. Amino acid sequence: CASSALGQGNSPLHF.

The genes are TRBV28 and TRBJ2-5; D is perhaps TRBD2 (5 bases). Germline V CDR1 and CDR2: MDHEN, SYDVKM. Trimming removed 5 bases from V and 5 bases from J, with 9 bases in between. This CDR3 spans 12 amino acids. CDR3 nucleotides: TGTGCCAGCAGTGGTAGCGTGGAGACCCAGTACTTC. Translation gives CASSGSVETQYF.

The chain employs TRBV9 and TRBJ1-5, with D perhaps matching TRBD1 (5 bases). Germline lookup yields CDR1 SGDLS and CDR2 YYNGEE. Trimming removed 0 bases from V and 0 bases from J, with 7 bases in between. CDR3 length equals 15 residues. As DNA, the CDR3 is TGTGCCAGCAGCGTAGAGGGGTATAGCAATCAGCCCCAGCATTTT. Translating gives CASSVEGYSNQPQHF.

The chain recombines TRBV6-5 with TRBJ1-3; 10 bases map to TRBD1. This CDR3 spans 15 amino acids. V trimming: 3 bases; J trimming: 2 bases; junction bases outside the gene matches: 1. The germline CDR1 and CDR2 sequences are MNHEY and SVGAGI. CDR3 coding DNA: TGTGCCAGCAGTTATGGGACAGGGGCTGGAAACACCATATATTTT. The encoded protein is CASSYGTGAGNTIYF.

The chain uses TRBV18 and TRBJ1-1; perhaps TRBD1 as D (5 bases). Germline loops: CDR1 KGHSH, CDR2 LQKENI. V gave up 5 bases and J gave up 8 bases, with 12 bases separating them. The CDR3 runs 12 residues. The CDR3 coding sequence is TGTGCCAGCTCAACAGGACAATACGAAGCTTTCTTT. Protein sequence: CASSTGQYEAFF.

This clone was recorded only once. The chain is built from TRBV6-6 and TRBJ2-7; D remains ambiguous. Trimming shortened V by 4 bases and J by 6 bases, and 7 bases separated the two germline ends. This CDR3 is built from 11 residues. Germline CDR1 reads MNHNY; CDR2 reads SVGAGI (reference sequence). In DNA, the CDR3 is TGTGCCAGCAGTTCGGAGTCCGAGCAGTACTTC. Protein sequence: CASSSESEQYF.

This chain links TRBV19 with TRBJ2-1, with TRBD2 matching 10 bases. Germline CDR1 and CDR2: LNHDA and SQIVND (reference sequence). J was trimmed by 9 bases and V by 6 bases; bases with no gene match: 17. The CDR3 has 17 amino acids. DNA of the CDR3: TGTGCCAGTAGCCCTACCGTGGCTAGCGGGAGAGGCGGTGAGCAGTTCTTC. This encodes CASSPTVASGRGGEQFF.

This clone is a singleton in its sample. This chain uses TRBV4-1 with TRBJ1-3, with 7 bases that match TRBD1. Per the germline V gene, CDR1 is MGHRA and CDR2 is YSYEKL. The CDR3 loop spans 17 amino acids. J lost 3 bases, V lost 1 base, and 9 bases had no gene match. The CDR3 DNA sequence: TGCGCCAGCAGCCAAGGACCTAATTGGGACAGTGGAAACACCATATATTTT. Translation: CASSQGPNWDSGNTIYF.

This clone was recorded only once. The chain carries TRBV5-6 and TRBJ1-2, with D possibly TRBD1 on 5 matching bases. Germline CDR1 is SGHDT and CDR2 is YYEEEE. V lost 2 bases, J lost 6 bases, and 14 bases lay in between. This CDR3 contains 14 residues. CDR3 nucleotide sequence: TGTGCCAGCAGCTTTTCCGCAGGGAACGATGGCTACACCTTC. Translation: CASSFSAGNDGYTF.